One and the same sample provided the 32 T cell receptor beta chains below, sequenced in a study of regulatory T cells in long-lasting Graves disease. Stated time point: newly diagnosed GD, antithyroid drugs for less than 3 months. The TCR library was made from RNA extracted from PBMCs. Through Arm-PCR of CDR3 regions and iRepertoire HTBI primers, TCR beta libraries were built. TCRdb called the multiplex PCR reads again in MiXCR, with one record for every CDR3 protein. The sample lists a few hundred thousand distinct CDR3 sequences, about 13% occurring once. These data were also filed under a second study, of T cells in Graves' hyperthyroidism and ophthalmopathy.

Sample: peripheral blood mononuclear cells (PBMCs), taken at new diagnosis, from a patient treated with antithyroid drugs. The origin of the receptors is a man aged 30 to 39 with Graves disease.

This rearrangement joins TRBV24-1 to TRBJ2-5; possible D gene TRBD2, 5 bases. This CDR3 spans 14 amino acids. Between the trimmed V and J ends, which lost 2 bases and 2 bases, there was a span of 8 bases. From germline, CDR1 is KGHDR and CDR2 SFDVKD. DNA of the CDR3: TGTGCCACCAGTGATTCGGGATATCAAGAGACCCAGTACTTC. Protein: CATSDSGYQETQYF.

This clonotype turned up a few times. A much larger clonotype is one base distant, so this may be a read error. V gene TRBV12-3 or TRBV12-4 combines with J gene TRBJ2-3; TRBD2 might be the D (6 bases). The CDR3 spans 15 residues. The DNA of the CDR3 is TGTGCCAACAGTGACATTAGCGGAAGCACAGATACGCAGTATTTT. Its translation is CANSDISGSTDTQYF.

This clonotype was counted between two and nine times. The CDR3: CASAQLGTSPYNEQFF. CDR3 sequence (DNA): TGCGCCAGCGCCCAGCTTGGGACAAGCCCATACAATGAGCAGTTCTTC. V usage is TRBV10-2 and J usage is TRBJ2-1, with D maybe TRBD1 (6 bases). CDR1 and CDR2 from the germline V gene are WSHSY and SAAADI. V lost 8 bases and J lost 4, with 21 bases in between. CDR3 length: 16 amino acids.

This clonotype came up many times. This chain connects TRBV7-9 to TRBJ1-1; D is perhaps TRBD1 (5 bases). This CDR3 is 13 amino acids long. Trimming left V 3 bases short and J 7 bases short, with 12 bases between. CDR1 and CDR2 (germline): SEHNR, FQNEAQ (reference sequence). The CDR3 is CASSFPGRREAFF. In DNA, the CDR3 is TGTGCCAGCAGCTTCCCGGGACGTCGTGAAGCTTTCTTT.

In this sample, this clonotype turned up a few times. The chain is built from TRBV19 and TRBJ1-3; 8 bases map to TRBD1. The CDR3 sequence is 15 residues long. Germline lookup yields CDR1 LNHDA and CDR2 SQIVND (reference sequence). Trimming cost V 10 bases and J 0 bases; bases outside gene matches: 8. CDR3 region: CATQDRGASGNTIYF. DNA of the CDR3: TGTGCCACGCAAGACAGGGGCGCCTCTGGAAACACCATATATTTT.

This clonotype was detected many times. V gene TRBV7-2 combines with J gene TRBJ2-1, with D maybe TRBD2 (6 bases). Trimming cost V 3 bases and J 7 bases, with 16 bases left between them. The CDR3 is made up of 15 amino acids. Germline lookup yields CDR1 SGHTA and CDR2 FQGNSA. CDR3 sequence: CASSFLGSGPNEQFF. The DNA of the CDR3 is TGTGCCAGCAGCTTTCTCGGTAGCGGACCGAATGAGCAGTTCTTC.

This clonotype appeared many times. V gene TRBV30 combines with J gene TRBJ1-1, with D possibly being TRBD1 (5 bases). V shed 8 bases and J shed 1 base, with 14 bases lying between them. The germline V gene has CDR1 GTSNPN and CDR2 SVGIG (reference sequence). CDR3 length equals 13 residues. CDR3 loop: CARARGWNTEAFF. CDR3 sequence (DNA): TGTGCCAGGGCCCGGGGGTGGAACACTGAAGCTTTCTTT.

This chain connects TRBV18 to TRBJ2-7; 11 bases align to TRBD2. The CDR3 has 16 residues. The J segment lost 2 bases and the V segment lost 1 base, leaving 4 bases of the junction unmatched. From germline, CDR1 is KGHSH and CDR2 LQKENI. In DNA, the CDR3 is TGTGCCAGCTCACCACTTAGCGGGAGGGCCGCCTACGAGCAGTACTTC. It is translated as CASSPLSGRAAYEQYF.

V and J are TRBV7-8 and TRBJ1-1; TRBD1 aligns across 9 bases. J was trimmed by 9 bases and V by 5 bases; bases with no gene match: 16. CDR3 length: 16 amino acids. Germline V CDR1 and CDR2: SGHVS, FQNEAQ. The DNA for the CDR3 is TGTGCCAGCAGCCCAAAGACCGGGACAGGGCTTGGTAAAGCTTTCTTT. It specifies CASSPKTGTGLGKAFF.

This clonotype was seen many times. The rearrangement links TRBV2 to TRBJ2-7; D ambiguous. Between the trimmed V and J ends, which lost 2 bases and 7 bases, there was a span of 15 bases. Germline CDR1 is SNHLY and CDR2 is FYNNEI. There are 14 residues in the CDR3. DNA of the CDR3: TGTGCCAGCAGTGAAACGGCAGCTCTGGGTGAGCAGTACTTC. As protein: CASSETAALGEQYF.

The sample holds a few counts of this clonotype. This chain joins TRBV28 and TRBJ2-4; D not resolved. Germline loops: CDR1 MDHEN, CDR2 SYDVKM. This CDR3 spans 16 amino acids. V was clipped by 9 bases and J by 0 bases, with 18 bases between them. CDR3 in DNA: TGTGCCAGTCCCCCCCCCCACACGTTAGCCAAAAACATTCAGTACTTC. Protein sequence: CASPPPHTLAKNIQYF.

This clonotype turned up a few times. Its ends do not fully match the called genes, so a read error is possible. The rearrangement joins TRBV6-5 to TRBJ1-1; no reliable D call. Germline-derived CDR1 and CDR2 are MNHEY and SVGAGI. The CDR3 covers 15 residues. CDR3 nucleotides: TGTGCCAGCAGTTACTCGGTCCGACAACGCACTGAAGTTTTCTTT. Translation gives CASSYSVRQRTEVFF.

In nucleotides, the CDR3 is TGTGCCACCAGCAGCCTACACGGAGACCCTTCTACCGGGGAGCTGTTTTTT. Amino acid sequence: CATSSLHGDPSTGELFF. The rearrangement uses TRBV15 and TRBJ2-2; D remains ambiguous. Germline V gene data show CDR1 as LNHNV and CDR2 as YYDKDF (reference sequence). The CDR3 contains 17 residues. The V end was cut by 3 bases, the J end by 5 bases, with 19 bases between.

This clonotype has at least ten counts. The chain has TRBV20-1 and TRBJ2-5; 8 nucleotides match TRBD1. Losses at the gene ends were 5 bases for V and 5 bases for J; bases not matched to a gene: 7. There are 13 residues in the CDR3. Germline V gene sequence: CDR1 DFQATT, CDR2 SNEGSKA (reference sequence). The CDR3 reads CSAGGQGTETQYF. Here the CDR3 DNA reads TGCAGTGCTGGCGGACAGGGAACGGAGACCCAGTACTTC.

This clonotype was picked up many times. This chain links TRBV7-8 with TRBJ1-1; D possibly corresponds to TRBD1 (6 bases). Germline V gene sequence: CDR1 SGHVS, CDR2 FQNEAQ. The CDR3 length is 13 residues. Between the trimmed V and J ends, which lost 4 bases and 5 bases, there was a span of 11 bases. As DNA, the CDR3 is TGTGCCAGCAGCTCGGACAGTGAGACTGAAGCTTTCTTT. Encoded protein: CASSSDSETEAFF.

The CDR3 loop reads CASRRGHSASYEQYF. The CDR3 DNA reads TGTGCCAGTAGGAGGGGACACTCCGCCTCCTACGAGCAGTACTTC. The V call is TRBV19, the J call TRBJ2-7; tentatively, D is TRBD1 (6 bases). CDR3 length: 15 residues. V was shortened by 6 bases and J by 0 bases, with 15 bases between the two germline ends. Germline V gene lookup returns CDR1 LNHDA and CDR2 SQIVND (reference sequence). Drawing the rest from reference TRBV19 and TRBJ2-7, the complete variable domain is DGGITQSPKYLFRKEGQNVTLSCEQNLNHDAMYWYRQDPGQGLRLIYYSQIVNDFQKGDIAEGYSVSREKKESFPLTVTSAQKNPTAFYLCASRRGHSASYEQYFGPGTRLTVT.

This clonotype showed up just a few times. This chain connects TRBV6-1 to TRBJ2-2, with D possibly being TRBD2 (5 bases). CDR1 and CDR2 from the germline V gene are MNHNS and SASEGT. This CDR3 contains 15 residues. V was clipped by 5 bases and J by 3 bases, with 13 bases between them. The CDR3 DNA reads TGTGCCAGCAGTCTAGGACTGGGAGACACCGGGGAGCTGTTTTTT. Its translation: CASSLGLGDTGELFF.

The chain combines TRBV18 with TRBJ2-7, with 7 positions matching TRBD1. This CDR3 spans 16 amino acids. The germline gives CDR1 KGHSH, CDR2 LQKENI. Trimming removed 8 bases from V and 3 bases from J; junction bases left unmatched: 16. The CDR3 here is CASTSGYRGGDYEQYF. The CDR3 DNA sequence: TGTGCCAGCACCTCGGGGTACAGGGGCGGAGACTACGAGCAGTACTTC. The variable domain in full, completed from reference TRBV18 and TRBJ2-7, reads NAGVMQNPRHLVRRRGQEARLRCSPMKGHSHVYWYRQLPEEGLKFMVYLQKENIIDESGMPKERFSAEFPKEGPSILRIQQVVRGDSAAYFCASTSGYRGGDYEQYFGPGTRLTVT.

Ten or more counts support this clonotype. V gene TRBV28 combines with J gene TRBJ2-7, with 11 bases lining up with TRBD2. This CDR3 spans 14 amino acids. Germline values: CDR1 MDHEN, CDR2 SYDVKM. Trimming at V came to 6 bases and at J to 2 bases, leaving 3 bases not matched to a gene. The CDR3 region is CASRLAGATYEQYF. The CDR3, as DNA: TGTGCCAGCAGACTAGCGGGGGCTACCTACGAGCAGTACTTC.

CDR3 nucleotides: TGCAGTGCTGGATCTTCAGGGGACGGCTACACCTTC. Encoded protein: CSAGSSGDGYTF. The chain carries TRBV20-1 and TRBJ1-2, with D possibly TRBD1 on 6 matching bases. From germline, CDR1 is DFQATT and CDR2 SNEGSKA (reference sequence). The CDR3 runs to 12 residues. Trimming shortened V by 5 bases and J by 8 bases, and 15 bases separated the two germline ends.

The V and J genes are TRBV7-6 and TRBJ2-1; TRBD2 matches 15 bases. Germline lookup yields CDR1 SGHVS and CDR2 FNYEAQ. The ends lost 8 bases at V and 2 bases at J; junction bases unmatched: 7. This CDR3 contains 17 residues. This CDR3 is CASSGLAGGKTYNEQFF. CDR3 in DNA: TGTGCCAGCTCAGGACTAGCGGGAGGGAAAACCTACAATGAGCAGTTCTTC. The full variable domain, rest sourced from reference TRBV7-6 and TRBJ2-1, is GAGVSQSPRYKVTKRGQDVALRCDPISGHVSLYWYRQALGQGPEFLTYFNYEAQQDKSGLPNDRFSAERPEGSISTLTIQRTEQRDSAMYRCASSGLAGGKTYNEQFFGPGTRLTVL.

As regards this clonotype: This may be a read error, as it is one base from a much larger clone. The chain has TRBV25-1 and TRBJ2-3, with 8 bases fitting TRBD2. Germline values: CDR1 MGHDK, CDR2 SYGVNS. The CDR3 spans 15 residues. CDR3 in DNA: TGTGCCAGCAGTGACCCAGCGGGAGCATCAGATACGCAGTGTTTT. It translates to CASSDPAGASDTQCF. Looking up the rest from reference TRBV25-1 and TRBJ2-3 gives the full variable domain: EADIYQTPRYLVIGTGKKITLECSQTMGHDKMYWYQQDPGMELHLIHYSYGVNSTEKGDLSSESTVSRIRTEHFPLTLESARPSHTSQYLCASSDPAGASDTQCFGPGTRLTVL.

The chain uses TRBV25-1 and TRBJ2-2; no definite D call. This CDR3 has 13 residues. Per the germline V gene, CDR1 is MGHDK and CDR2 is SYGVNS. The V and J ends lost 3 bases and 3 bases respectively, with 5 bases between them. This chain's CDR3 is CASSDLYTGELFF. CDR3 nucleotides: TGTGCCAGCAGTGACCTTTACACCGGGGAGCTGTTTTTT.

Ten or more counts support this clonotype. CDR3 protein: CASSFHSREETQYF. The CDR3, as DNA: TGCGCCAGCAGCTTCCACAGTAGAGAAGAGACCCAGTACTTC. The chain employs TRBV5-1 and TRBJ2-5; D not resolved. CDR1 and CDR2 from the germline V gene are SGHRS and YFSETQ. Between the trimmed V and J ends, which lost 2 bases and 3 bases, there was a span of 11 bases. The CDR3 contains 14 residues.

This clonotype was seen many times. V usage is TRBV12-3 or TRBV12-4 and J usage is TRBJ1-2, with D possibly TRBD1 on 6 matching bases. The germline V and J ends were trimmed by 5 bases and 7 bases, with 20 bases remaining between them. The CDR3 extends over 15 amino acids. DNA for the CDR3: TGTGCCAGCAGTCCCCGTCGGACAGCAACTGGTGGCTACACCTTC. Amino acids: CASSPRRTATGGYTF.

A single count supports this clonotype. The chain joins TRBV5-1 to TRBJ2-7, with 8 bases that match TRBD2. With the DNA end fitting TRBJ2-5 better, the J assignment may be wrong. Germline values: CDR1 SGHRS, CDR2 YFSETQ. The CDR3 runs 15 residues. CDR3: CASSPTSAHQETQYF. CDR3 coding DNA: TGCGCCAGCAGCCCGACTAGCGCGCACCAAGAGACCCAGTACTTC.

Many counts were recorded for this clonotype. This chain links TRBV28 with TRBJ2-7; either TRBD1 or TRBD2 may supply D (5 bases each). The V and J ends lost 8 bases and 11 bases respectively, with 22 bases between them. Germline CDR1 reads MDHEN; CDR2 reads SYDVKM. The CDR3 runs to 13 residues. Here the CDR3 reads CASGTSLTTQKYF. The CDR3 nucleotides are TGTGCCAGCGGGACGTCCCTGACTACCCAAAAGTACTTC.

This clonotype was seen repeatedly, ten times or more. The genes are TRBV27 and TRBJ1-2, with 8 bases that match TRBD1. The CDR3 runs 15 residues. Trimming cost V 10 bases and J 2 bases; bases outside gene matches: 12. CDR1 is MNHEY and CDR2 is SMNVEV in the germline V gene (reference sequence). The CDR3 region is CATAPGGAGNYGYTF. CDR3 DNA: TGTGCCACCGCCCCAGGGGGCGCGGGCAACTATGGCTACACCTTC.

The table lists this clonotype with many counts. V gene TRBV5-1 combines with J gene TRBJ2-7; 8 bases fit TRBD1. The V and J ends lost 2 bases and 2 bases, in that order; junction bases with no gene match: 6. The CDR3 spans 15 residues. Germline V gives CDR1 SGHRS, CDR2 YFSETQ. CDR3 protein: CASSFSAGGPYEQYF. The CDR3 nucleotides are TGCGCCAGCAGCTTTTCGGCAGGGGGCCCCTACGAGCAGTACTTC.

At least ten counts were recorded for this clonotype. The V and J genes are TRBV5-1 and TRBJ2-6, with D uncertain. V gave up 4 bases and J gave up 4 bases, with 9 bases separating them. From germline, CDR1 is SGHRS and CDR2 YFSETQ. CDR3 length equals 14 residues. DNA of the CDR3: TGCGCCAGCAGCCGAGAGGCCGGGGCCAACGTCCTGACTTTC. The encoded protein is CASSREAGANVLTF.

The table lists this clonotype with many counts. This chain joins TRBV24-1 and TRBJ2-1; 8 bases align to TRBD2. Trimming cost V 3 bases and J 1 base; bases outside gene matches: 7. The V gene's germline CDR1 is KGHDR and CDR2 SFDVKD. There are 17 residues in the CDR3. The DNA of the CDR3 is TGTGCCACCAGTGATCCGGGGCGGGAGGCTTCCTACAATGAGCAGTTCTTC. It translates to CATSDPGREASYNEQFF.

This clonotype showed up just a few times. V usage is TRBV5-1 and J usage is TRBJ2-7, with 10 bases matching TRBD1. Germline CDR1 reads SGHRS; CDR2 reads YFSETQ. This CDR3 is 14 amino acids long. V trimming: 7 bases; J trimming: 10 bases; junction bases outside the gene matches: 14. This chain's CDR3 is CASRAMDRGRSQYF. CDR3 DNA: TGCGCCAGCCGAGCAATGGACAGGGGGAGGTCCCAGTACTTC.